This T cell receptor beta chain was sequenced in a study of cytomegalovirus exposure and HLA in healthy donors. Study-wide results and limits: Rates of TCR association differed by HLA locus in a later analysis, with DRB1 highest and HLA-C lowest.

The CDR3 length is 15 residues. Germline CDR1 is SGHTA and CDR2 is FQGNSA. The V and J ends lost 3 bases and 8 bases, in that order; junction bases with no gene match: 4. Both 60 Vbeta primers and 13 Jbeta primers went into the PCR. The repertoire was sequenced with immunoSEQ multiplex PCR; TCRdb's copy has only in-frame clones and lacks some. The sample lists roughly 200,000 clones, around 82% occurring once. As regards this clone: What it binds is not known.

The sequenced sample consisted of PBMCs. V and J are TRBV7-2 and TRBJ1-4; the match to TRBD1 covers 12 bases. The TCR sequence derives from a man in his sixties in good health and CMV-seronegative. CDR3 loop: CASSLGQGAGEKLFF. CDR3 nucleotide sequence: TGTGCCAGCAGCTTGGGACAGGGGGCGGGGGAAAAACTGTTTTTT.